The T cell receptor (beta chain) under discussion was sequenced for a study of blood T cell repertoires in COVID-19. Study overall: Both acute and convalescent COVID-19 samples were obtained from the United States, Italy and Spain.

Per the original data handling: Reference gene primer amplification yielded estimated nucleated cell counts. Clones were sequenced by immunoSEQ multiplex PCR, and TCRdb holds only the in-frame ones, with some missing. V and J calls and clone size are given by that table; D and trimming were obtained from the DNA. The table lists 50,000 to 55,000 clones, 65% to 85% of them singletons. Seattle cases were enrolled at active infection and followed longitudinally. V gave up 3 bases and J gave up 6 bases; unmatched junction bases: 7. CDR3 length: 16 residues. The sequenced material came from peripheral blood. The sequence was collected from a man at least 80 years old with COVID-19, enrolled during active disease. The rearrangement links TRBV5-3 to TRBJ1-6, with 9 bases identical to TRBD1. TRBV5-3 is recorded as an ORF, its role being uncertain. The DNA for the CDR3 is TGTGCCAGAAGCTCCACAGGGGGCTTTGGTAATTCACCCCTCCACTTT. It codes for CARSSTGGFGNSPLHF.